The 3 T cell receptor beta chains below all came from one sample that was sequenced in a study of T cells in Graves' hyperthyroidism and ophthalmopathy. Amplified TCR beta CDR3 regions derived from RNA transcripts. The HTBI set primed first-round TCR CDR3 RT-PCR. TCRdb recomputed calls from the multiplex PCR reads with MiXCR, one row per CDR3 protein. This sample has about 620,000 distinct CDR3 sequences, with around 15% found just once. Sample: blood. The receptors shown here come from a woman in her 30s with Graves' hyperthyroidism.

This clonotype was seen many times. The V and J genes are TRBV12-3 or TRBV12-4 and TRBJ1-1; D is possibly TRBD1 (5 bases). V gave up 5 bases and J gave up 0 bases, with 10 bases separating them. The CDR3 sequence is 14 residues long. This CDR3 reads CASSHRRVNTEAFF. CDR3 nucleotide sequence: TGTGCCAGCAGTCACAGGCGGGTGAACACTGAAGCTTTCTTT.

This clonotype showed up many times. This sequence joins TRBV11-2 and TRBJ2-5; unclear D gene. Trimming pared 1 base from V and 1 base from J, leaving 10 bases between. This CDR3 is 15 amino acids long. Germline V lookup: CDR1 SGHAT, CDR2 FQNNGV. CDR3 sequence reads: CASSLASAPQETQYF. CDR3 nucleotide sequence: TGTGCCAGCAGCTTAGCGTCGGCCCCCCAAGAGACCCAGTACTTC.

This clonotype was recorded at least ten times. The gene calls are TRBV2 and TRBJ1-6; maybe TRBD1 (5 bases). Germline V gene data show CDR1 as SNHLY and CDR2 as FYNNEI. V lost 4 bases and J 4 bases, leaving 8 bases between the germline ends. The CDR3 sequence is 14 residues long. This CDR3 reads CASSVDSYNSPLHF. CDR3 DNA: TGTGCCAGCAGTGTCGACAGTTATAATTCACCCCTCCACTTT.